What follows are 28 T cell receptor beta chains derived from one specimen sequenced in a study of CD8+ T cells in alopecia areata. In each case, RNA was isolated and then reverse transcribed into cDNA as the sequencing template. TCRdb keeps only in-frame clones here, not all; method: immunoSEQ multiplex PCR. The sample holds about 180,000 clones, less than 75% seen once. Treatment noted: oral pan-JAK inhibitor, 5-10 mg twice daily. The sample consisted of CD4+ T cells sorted from blood, taken at approximately week 60, from a patient treated with tofacitinib. All receptors come from a human donor with alopecia areata.

CDR3 DNA sequence: TGCAGCGTGCGAGGGAGAACCACAGATACGCAGTATTTT. This codes for CSVRGRTTDTQYF. The chain carries TRBV29-1 and TRBJ2-3, with a weak D call TRBD2 (5 bases). V was shortened by 6 bases and J by 2 bases, with 12 bases between the two germline ends. Germline CDR1 and CDR2: SQVTM and ANQGSEA. There are 13 residues in the CDR3.

In its sample, this clone was seen a few times. The chain links TRBV7-3 to TRBJ2-1, with a tentative D call TRBD2 (6 bases). CDR1 is SGHTA and CDR2 is FQGTGA in the germline V gene. The CDR3 sequence is 15 residues long. The germline V and J ends were trimmed by 3 bases and 6 bases, with 15 bases remaining between them. CDR3 nucleotide sequence: TGTGCCAGCAGCTTGGGGAACCCCGGGGGCAATGAGCAGTTCTTC. Its protein product is CASSLGNPGGNEQFF.

The chain links TRBV4-1 to TRBJ2-7; TRBD2 might be the D (5 bases). This CDR3 spans 16 amino acids. Germline V lookup: CDR1 MGHRA, CDR2 YSYEKL. V lost 0 bases to trimming and J lost 0 bases, with 12 bases between them. The CDR3 is CASSQDRTVLSYEQYF. The CDR3 DNA follows: TGCGCCAGCAGCCAAGACCGGACTGTGCTCTCCTACGAGCAGTACTTC.

J is TRBJ1-1 and V is TRBV6-5; no definite D call. Germline assignment: CDR1 MNHEY and CDR2 SVGAGI. The V end was cut by 5 bases, the J end by 3 bases, with 10 bases between. The CDR3 has 13 amino acids. The CDR3 bases are TGTGCCAGCAGTGGAGGGAGGTACACTGAAGCTTTCTTT. Translation gives CASSGGRYTEAFF.

The chain recombines TRBV7-9 with TRBJ2-6; D call uncertain. Germline CDR1 and CDR2: SEHNR and FQNEAQ (reference sequence). V was pared by 1 base and J by 8 bases, with 3 bases between. The CDR3 has 12 residues. CDR3: CASSLGTNVLTF. In DNA form, the CDR3 reads TGTGCCAGCAGCTTAGGAACCAACGTCCTGACTTTC.

This rearrangement joins TRBV15 to TRBJ2-7; the match to TRBD1 covers 8 bases. The J segment lost 6 bases and the V segment lost 2 bases, leaving 3 bases of the junction unmatched. CDR1 LNHNV and CDR2 YYDKDF come from the germline V gene (reference sequence). The CDR3 has 13 amino acids. As DNA, the CDR3 is TGTGCCACCAGCAGATCAGGGACAGGCGAGCAGTACTTC. Translation: CATSRSGTGEQYF.

The chain uses TRBV5-1 and TRBJ2-3; no definite D call. Trimming stripped 5 bases from V and 2 bases from J, with 18 bases between. The CDR3 extends over 16 amino acids. The germline V gene encodes CDR1 SGHRS and CDR2 YFSETQ. The CDR3 DNA reads TGCGCCAGCAGTGGGGTTGGCAGAGGTTCCACAGATACGCAGTATTTT. Protein: CASSGVGRGSTDTQYF.

J is TRBJ1-1 and V is TRBV11-2, with TRBD1 matching 8 bases. The CDR3 loop spans 13 amino acids. Germline V gives CDR1 SGHAT, CDR2 FQNNGV. Trimming at V came to 5 bases and at J to 7 bases, leaving 6 bases not matched to a gene. The CDR3 protein is CASSPGTGFEAFF. The CDR3 region has the DNA TGTGCCAGCAGCCCGGGGACAGGTTTTGAAGCTTTCTTT.

In this sample, this clone turned up a few times. The rearrangement uses TRBV7-9 and TRBJ2-6, with D maybe TRBD2 (5 bases). Trimming stripped 1 base from V and 0 bases from J, with 10 bases between. Germline V gives CDR1 SEHNR, CDR2 FQNEAQ (reference sequence). The CDR3 contains 17 residues. CDR3 sequence (DNA): TGTGCCAGCAGCTTAGGGACTTCCCCCTCTGGGGCCAACGTCCTGACTTTC. The encoded protein is CASSLGTSPSGANVLTF.

With regard to this clone: The identical CDR3 is also encoded by other nucleotide sequences in the sample. The gene calls are TRBV6-5 and TRBJ2-1, with D perhaps assigned TRBD1 or TRBD2 (5 bases each). CDR3 length: 15 residues. The germline CDR1 and CDR2 sequences are MNHEY and SVGAGI. The V end was cut by 4 bases, the J end by 4 bases, with 14 bases between. DNA of the CDR3: TGTGCCAGCAGTTCCCGGGGCGGGTCGTACAATGAGCAGTTCTTC. It translates to CASSSRGGSYNEQFF.

This clone was seen ten or more times. The chain joins TRBV10-3 to TRBJ2-7, with 7 bases lining up with TRBD1. Losses at the gene ends were 6 bases for V and 2 bases for J; bases not matched to a gene: 4. The CDR3 length is 13 residues. Germline V lookup: CDR1 ENHRY, CDR2 SYGVKD. This CDR3 is CAISATGAYEQYF. CDR3 bases: TGTGCCATCAGCGCCACAGGGGCCTACGAGCAGTACTTC.

This clone is a singleton in its sample. The chain combines TRBV4-2 with TRBJ1-2; D possibly corresponds to TRBD1 (6 bases). Germline V CDR1 and CDR2: LGHNA, YNFKEQ. The CDR3 is 17 residues long. Trimming removed 1 base at V and 7 bases at J, with 22 bases between. CDR3 loop: CASSQGGQGLAWLGYTF. Here the CDR3 DNA reads TGTGCCAGCAGCCAAGGGGGGCAGGGCCTAGCTTGGCTTGGCTACACCTTC.

V usage is TRBV29-1 and J usage is TRBJ2-3; D may correspond to TRBD1 or TRBD2 (5 bases each). Germline loops: CDR1 SQVTM, CDR2 ANQGSEA. V gave up 8 bases and J gave up 0 bases, with 15 bases separating them. The CDR3 has 14 amino acids. This CDR3 is CSNTEGSSTDTQYF. The CDR3 region has the DNA TGCAGCAATACCGAGGGGTCTAGCACAGATACGCAGTATTTT.

CDR3 DNA sequence: TGTGCCAGCAGCGCACAGGGCCCTTTGTATAACGAGCAGTACTTC. It translates to CASSAQGPLYNEQYF. This chain connects TRBV25-1 to TRBJ2-7; D is perhaps TRBD1 (6 bases). The CDR3 runs 15 residues. Trimming removed 6 bases from V and 5 bases from J, with 20 bases in between. CDR1 MGHDK and CDR2 SYGVNS come from the germline V gene.

The V and J genes are TRBV6-5 and TRBJ1-1; D not resolved. The germline gives CDR1 MNHEY, CDR2 SVGAGI. The CDR3 extends over 12 amino acids. V lost 2 bases and J lost 8, with 9 bases in between. CDR3 in amino acids: CASSYRDGEAFF. CDR3 DNA: TGTGCCAGCAGTTACCGCGACGGCGAAGCTTTCTTT.

As for this clone: The identical CDR3 is also encoded by other nucleotide sequences in the sample. The chain carries TRBV29-1 and TRBJ1-3; no clear D gene. Looked up from germline, CDR1 is SQVTM and CDR2 is ANQGSEA. Trimming took 6 bases from V and 2 from J, leaving 5 bases between them. This CDR3 contains 11 residues. DNA for the CDR3: TGCAGCGTCCGCACTGGAAACACCATATATTTT. Protein product: CSVRTGNTIYF. The full variable domain, completed using reference TRBV29-1 and TRBJ1-3, is SAVISQKPSRDICQRGTSLTIQCQVDSQVTMMFWYRQQPGQSLTLIATANQGSEATYESGFVIDKFPISRPNLTFSTLTVSNMSPEDSSIYLCSVRTGNTIYFGEGSWLTVV.

The rearrangement links TRBV30 to TRBJ1-5; TRBD1 might be the D (5 bases). V was trimmed by 1 base and J by 11 bases, leaving 15 bases between them. Germline CDR1 GTSNPN, CDR2 SVGIG (reference sequence). The CDR3 contains 13 residues. The CDR3: CAWSGGMGQAQHF. CDR3 DNA: TGTGCCTGGAGTGGCGGTATGGGGCAAGCCCAGCATTTT.

This clone was found a few times. This chain joins TRBV5-6 and TRBJ1-2, with a weak D call TRBD1 (6 bases). Per the germline V gene, CDR1 is SGHDT and CDR2 is YYEEEE. The V end was cut by 2 bases, the J end by 3 bases, with 14 bases between. The CDR3 is made up of 15 amino acids. The CDR3 sequence: CASSFKGGQDYGYTF. DNA of the CDR3: TGTGCCAGCAGCTTTAAAGGGGGACAAGACTATGGCTACACCTTC.

The rearrangement uses TRBV30 and TRBJ1-5; D not resolved. V gave up 5 bases and J gave up 3 bases, with 14 bases separating them. The V gene's germline CDR1 is GTSNPN and CDR2 SVGIG (reference sequence). The CDR3 loop spans 14 amino acids. The CDR3, as DNA: TGTGCCTGGGGGCCTGTCGGGTACAATCAGCCCCAGCATTTT. Translated, it gives CAWGPVGYNQPQHF.

The CDR3 reads CASSLGLDRGAEQYF. The CDR3, as DNA: TGTGCCAGCAGCTTGGGGCTGGACAGGGGCGCCGAGCAGTACTTC. V usage is TRBV5-6 and J usage is TRBJ2-7, with 9 bases matching TRBD1. The germline gives CDR1 SGHDT, CDR2 YYEEEE. The V and J ends lost 0 bases and 6 bases, in that order; junction bases with no gene match: 7. The CDR3 is 15 amino acids.

The genes are TRBV29-1 and TRBJ2-4; D not certain. Trimming removed 4 bases from V and 9 bases from J, with 10 bases in between. Germline lookup yields CDR1 SQVTM and CDR2 ANQGSEA. The CDR3 runs to 11 residues. CDR3 protein: CSVGKGGIQYF. The DNA of the CDR3 is TGCAGCGTTGGCAAAGGTGGCATTCAGTACTTC.

The chain employs TRBV29-1 and TRBJ2-1; 11 nucleotides line up with TRBD2. The germline V gene encodes CDR1 SQVTM and CDR2 ANQGSEA. J gave up 8 bases and V 8 bases, and 8 bases lay outside the gene matches. CDR3 length: 13 residues. CDR3: CSYSGGALDEQFF. The CDR3 DNA reads TGCAGCTATAGCGGGGGGGCTCTGGATGAGCAGTTCTTC.

This clone was recorded a few times. Relative to the germline gene, one junction end is altered; a read error may explain this. DNA of the CDR3: TGTGCCAGCAGTCTACGGGGACAGGGAACCTATGGCTACACCTTC. This translates into CASSLRGQGTYGYTF. The rearrangement uses TRBV10-3 and TRBJ1-2, with 9 bases aligning to TRBD1. CDR3 length: 15 amino acids. Germline CDR1 ENHRY, CDR2 SYGVKD.

The gene calls are TRBV29-1 and TRBJ2-1; D is undetermined. The germline gives CDR1 SQVTM, CDR2 ANQGSEA. The V end lost 3 bases, the J end lost 4 bases, and 10 bases lay between the germline ends. This CDR3 has 13 amino acids. The CDR3 protein is CSVDGQLYNEQFF. In nucleotides, the CDR3 is TGCAGCGTTGATGGGCAGCTATACAATGAGCAGTTCTTC.

This clone was found a few times. This rearrangement joins TRBV2 to TRBJ1-6, with 8 bases fitting TRBD1. V shed 7 bases, J shed 10 bases, and the junction held 6 bases outside the gene matches. The V gene's germline CDR1 is SNHLY and CDR2 FYNNEI. The CDR3 length is 13 residues. CDR3 residues: CASTDREGSPLHF. The CDR3 region has the DNA TGTGCCAGCACGGACAGGGAAGGATCACCCCTCCACTTT.

The chain joins TRBV27 to TRBJ1-2; D remains unclear. Germline V CDR1 and CDR2: MNHEY, SMNVEV (reference sequence). V was pared by 0 bases and J by 5 bases, with 10 bases between. The CDR3 length is 14 residues. CDR3 protein: CASSLSSGPYGYTF. CDR3 coding DNA: TGTGCCAGCAGTTTATCGTCTGGTCCGTATGGCTACACCTTC.

The chain has TRBV28 and TRBJ2-7, with a weak D call TRBD1 (6 bases). Trimming removed 6 bases at V and 5 bases at J, with 11 bases between. CDR1 and CDR2 (germline): MDHEN, SYDVKM. The CDR3 spans 12 residues. The CDR3 sequence is CASRINRDEQYF. The CDR3 DNA reads TGTGCCAGCAGGATCAACAGGGACGAGCAGTACTTC.

The CDR3 nucleotides read TGTGCCAGCAGGGAGTTAGGGATGAGCTCCTACGAGCAGTACTTC. Its protein is CASRELGMSSYEQYF. V usage is TRBV6-1 and J usage is TRBJ2-7, with unresolved D. Germline loops: CDR1 MNHNS, CDR2 SASEGT. The CDR3 sequence is 15 residues long. V was pared by 6 bases and J by 0 bases, with 15 bases between.